Listed below are T cell receptor beta chains from one sample, sequenced in a study of cytomegalovirus exposure and HLA in healthy donors. Sequencing used immunoSEQ multiplex PCR; TCRdb keeps in-frame clones, though not all of them. The sample yields about 150,000 clones, 70% to 90% seen once. The specimen sequenced was PBMCs. These receptors originate from a human donor in good health. CDR3s include the opening cysteine and the closing phenylalanine or tryptophan. A D gene is named only where the DNA matches it firmly. Clone size is not always given. Where it is, it says once, few, many or a class for expanded clones.

J: TRBJ2-7
D: .
V: TRBV19
size: .
CDR3: CASSTNRDFLPYEQYF
DNA: TGTGCCAGTAGTACGAACCGGGACTTCCTTCCCTACGAGCAGTACTTC

J: TRBJ2-5
D: TRBD1
V: TRBV5-4
size: .
CDR3: CASSSGTDKETQYF
DNA: TGTGCCAGCAGCTCCGGGACAGACAAAGAGACCCAGTACTTC

J: TRBJ2-7
D: .
V: TRBV28
size: few
CDR3: CASSTGDYEQYF
DNA: TGTGCCAGCAGTACGGGGGACTACGAGCAGTACTTC

J: TRBJ1-4
D: .
V: TRBV9
size: .
CDR3: CASPLGGLRNEKLFF
DNA: TGTGCCAGCCCCCTGGGGGGATTGAGGAATGAAAAACTGTTTTTT

J: TRBJ2-1
D: .
V: TRBV9
size: .
CDR3: CASSVGGSYNEQFF
DNA: TGTGCCAGCAGCGTAGGAGGCTCCTACAATGAGCAGTTCTTC

J: TRBJ2-3
D: TRBD2
V: TRBV5-1
size: once
CDR3: CASSVAGGPADTQYF
DNA: TGCGCCAGCAGCGTAGCGGGGGGGCCGGCAGATACGCAGTATTTT

J: TRBJ2-2
D: .
V: TRBV28
size: .
CDR3: CASSLAGVNTGELFF
DNA: TGTGCCAGCAGTTTAGCGGGTGTGAACACCGGGGAGCTGTTTTTT

J: TRBJ1-1
D: TRBD1
V: TRBV6-5
size: .
CDR3: CATRDRGLVNTEAFF
DNA: TGTGCCACACGGGACAGGGGGCTTGTGAACACTGAAGCTTTCTTT

J: TRBJ2-7
D: TRBD1
V: TRBV19
size: .
CDR3: CASSDLGTGSYEQYF
DNA: TGTGCCAGTAGTGACTTGGGGACAGGGAGCTACGAGCAGTACTTC

J: TRBJ1-1
D: .
V: TRBV2
size: .
CDR3: CASRPEMNTEAFF
DNA: TGTGCCAGTCGCCCCGAGATGAACACTGAAGCTTTCTTT

J: TRBJ1-5
D: .
V: TRBV19
size: .
CDR3: CASSIDLGNQPQHF
DNA: TGTGCCAGTAGTATAGATCTAGGCAATCAGCCCCAGCATTTT

J: TRBJ2-3
D: .
V: TRBV28
size: .
CDR3: CASTLSDTYTDTQYF
DNA: TGTGCCAGCACCCTCTCGGACACCTACACAGATACGCAGTATTTT

J: TRBJ2-1
D: .
V: TRBV9
size: .
CDR3: CASSSLNEQFF
DNA: TGTGCCAGCAGCTCACTAAATGAGCAGTTCTTC

J: TRBJ1-1
D: .
V: TRBV6-1
size: .
CDR3: CASSEVVGYQAFF
DNA: TGTGCCAGCAGTGAAGTAGTCGGGTACCAAGCTTTCTTT

J: TRBJ1-2
D: TRBD1
V: TRBV5-1
size: .
CDR3: CASSFSGQEPYGYTF
DNA: TGCGCCAGCAGCTTCTCCGGACAGGAACCCTATGGCTACACCTTC

J: TRBJ1-5
D: TRBD1
V: TRBV15
size: once
CDR3: CATRGDRGNQPQHF
DNA: TGTGCCACCAGAGGGGACAGGGGCAATCAGCCCCAGCATTTT

J: TRBJ2-1
D: .
V: TRBV11-2
size: .
CDR3: CASSSPRVFDSYNEQFF
DNA: TGTGCCAGCAGCTCACCCCGGGTTTTCGACTCCTACAATGAGCAGTTCTTC

J: TRBJ2-4
D: TRBD2
V: TRBV28
size: .
CDR3: CASSLSGSGSKNIQYF
DNA: TGTGCCAGCAGTTTGAGCGGGAGTGGGTCCAAAAACATTCAGTACTTC

J: TRBJ1-1
D: TRBD1
V: TRBV5-1
size: .
CDR3: CASSLTTGGLNTEAFF
DNA: TGCGCCAGCAGCCTCACGACAGGGGGCTTGAACACTGAAGCTTTCTTT

J: TRBJ2-1
D: TRBD2
V: TRBV11-2
size: .
CDR3: CASSSLAGAIYNEQFF
DNA: TGTGCCAGCAGCTCACTAGCGGGGGCGATCTACAATGAGCAGTTCTTC

J: TRBJ2-1
D: TRBD2
V: TRBV27
size: .
CDR3: CASSILSSGTYNEQFF
DNA: TGTGCCAGCAGTATCCTCTCCAGCGGGACCTACAATGAGCAGTTCTTC

J: TRBJ2-1
D: TRBD2
V: TRBV15
size: few
CDR3: CATSRTSEVNEQFF
DNA: TGTGCCACCAGCCGGACTAGCGAGGTCAATGAGCAGTTCTTC

J: TRBJ2-7
D: TRBD1
V: TRBV2
size: .
CDR3: CASRSTGAYEQYF
DNA: TGTGCCAGCAGGTCCACAGGGGCCTACGAGCAGTACTTC

J: TRBJ1-6
D: .
V: TRBV7-2
size: few
CDR3: CASSPLFTPLHF
DNA: TGTGCCAGCAGCCCCCTTTTTACACCCCTCCACTTT

J: TRBJ2-5
D: TRBD2
V: TRBV2
size: .
CDR3: CASRISGGSRSAQYF
DNA: TGTGCCAGCAGGATTAGCGGGGGGTCCAGATCGGCCCAGTACTTC

J: TRBJ2-1
D: .
V: TRBV5-1
size: .
CDR3: CASSFGPSYNEQFF
DNA: TGCGCCAGCAGCTTTGGGCCCTCCTACAATGAGCAGTTCTTC

J: TRBJ1-1
D: .
V: TRBV14
size: .
CDR3: CASSQPGETEAFF
DNA: TGTGCCAGCAGCCAACCGGGGGAGACTGAAGCTTTCTTT

J: TRBJ2-2
D: .
V: TRBV15
size: .
CDR3: CATSRDPRGGELFF
DNA: TGTGCCACCAGCAGAGACCCGCGGGGCGGGGAGCTGTTTTTT

J: TRBJ2-3
D: .
V: TRBV30
size: few
CDR3: CAWGLGGGTDTQYF
DNA: TGTGCCTGGGGGCTGGGAGGTGGGACAGATACGCAGTATTTT

J: TRBJ2-1
D: TRBD2
V: TRBV6-4
size: .
CDR3: CASSGTSGSNEQFF
DNA: TGTGCCAGCAGCGGGACTAGCGGCAGCAATGAGCAGTTCTTC

J: TRBJ1-1
D: .
V: TRBV6-1
size: .
CDR3: CASSEAWAGMNTEAFF
DNA: TGTGCCAGCAGTGAAGCGTGGGCAGGGATGAACACTGAAGCTTTCTTT

J: TRBJ1-2
D: TRBD1
V: TRBV29-1
size: .
CDR3: CSVEDRRDRPTGGYTF
DNA: TGCAGCGTTGAAGATCGTCGGGACAGACCTACGGGTGGCTACACCTTC

J: TRBJ2-7
D: .
V: TRBV11-2
size: .
CDR3: CASSLTTGSSYEQYF
DNA: TGTGCCAGCAGCTTAACCACAGGTAGCTCCTACGAGCAGTACTTC

J: TRBJ2-7
D: TRBD2
V: TRBV11-2
size: .
CDR3: CASSLIFGRAPYEQYF
DNA: TGTGCCAGCAGCTTAATATTCGGGAGGGCCCCATACGAGCAGTACTTC